The following is a T cell receptor (beta chain) sequence with its context. These data belong to a study of blood T cell repertoires in COVID-19. In the authors' workflow: Counts of nucleated cells, estimated from reference gene primer amplification, were obtained. Sequencing used immunoSEQ multiplex PCR; TCRdb keeps in-frame clones, though not all of them. The DNA gave D and trimming, while V, J and clone size come from that table. Of a few hundred thousand clones in the sample, approximately 93% are singletons; the top ten hold about 0.86%. This CDR3 region has 16 residues. The germline V gene has CDR1 MGHRA and CDR2 YSYEKL. With 4 bases removed from V and 0 bases from J, the gap between germline ends came to 13 bases.

The sequence was collected from a woman aged 40 to 50 who had been exposed to COVID-19. The genes are TRBV4-1 and TRBJ1-3; D is perhaps TRBD1 (5 bases). The sequenced sample consisted of PBMCs or T cells enriched from blood (not recorded which). CDR3 sequence: CASSRPGGSSGNTIYF. The CDR3 DNA reads TGCGCCAGCAGCCGGCCGGGGGGAAGCTCTGGAAACACCATATATTTT.